Listed below are T cell receptor beta chains from one sample, sequenced in a study of T cell responses to AZD1222 COVID-19 vaccine. Only in-frame clones appear in the TCRdb table, and some are missing; sequencing was by immunoSEQ multiplex PCR. The sample holds about 130,000 clones, roughly 90% seen once. Sequenced material: peripheral blood, taken 28 days after the second AZD1222 dose. The receptors here all came from an adult who received the AZD1222 COVID-19 vaccine. The CDR3 runs from the conserved cysteine through the conserved F or W. A D gene is named only where the DNA matches it firmly. Clone sizes are given selectively: once, few, many, or a class where the clone is expanded.

TRBV3-1/TRBV3-2	17	TRBD1	.	TRBJ2-3	CASSRTVGTARTDTQYF	TGTGCCAGCAGCCGCACGGTCGGGACAGCCCGCACAGATACGCAGTATTTT
TRBV5-1	17	.	.	TRBJ2-7	CASSLGIKGAAAYEQYF	TGCGCCAGCAGCTTGGGGATTAAAGGGGCGGCGGCCTACGAGCAGTACTTC
TRBV25-1	13	.	.	TRBJ1-1	CASGAGLNTEAFF	TGTGCCAGCGGGGCAGGCTTGAACACTGAAGCTTTCTTT
TRBV27	15	TRBD2	.	TRBJ2-5	CASSSGGAPSLSQYF	TGTGCCAGCAGTTCGGGGGGGGCTCCAAGTTTGTCCCAGTACTTC
TRBV28	18	TRBD1	.	TRBJ1-5	CASSFSGQIFYSNQPQHF	TGTGCCAGCAGTTTCTCGGGACAGATTTTCTATAGCAATCAGCCCCAGCATTTT
TRBV5-1	14	.	.	TRBJ1-2	CASSPGEGYSGYTF	TGCGCCAGCAGCCCCGGAGAGGGCTACTCTGGCTACACCTTC
TRBV7-2	14	TRBD2	.	TRBJ2-1	CASSLEGLRGEQFF	TGTGCCAGCAGCTTAGAGGGACTACGGGGTGAGCAGTTCTTC
TRBV27	14	.	.	TRBJ1-3	CASRQANSGNTIYF	TGTGCCAGCAGACAGGCTAACTCTGGAAACACCATATATTTT
TRBV10-3	15	TRBD2	.	TRBJ2-3	CAMAGSGRLGDTQYF	TGTGCCATGGCGGGGAGCGGGAGACTTGGGGATACGCAGTATTTT
TRBV27	15	.	.	TRBJ1-6	CASSPGGGWYSPLHF	TGTGCCAGCAGTCCAGGAGGGGGTTGGTATTCACCCCTCCACTTT
TRBV19	13	.	.	TRBJ1-1	CASSIGGNTEAFF	TGTGCCAGTAGTATAGGCGGGAACACTGAAGCTTTCTTT
TRBV10-3	13	.	.	TRBJ1-1	CAIAGDLGTEAFF	TGTGCCATAGCAGGGGATCTCGGCACTGAAGCTTTCTTT
TRBV5-1	16	.	once	TRBJ2-7	CASSPTSLAGLGEQYF	TGCGCCAGCAGTCCTACGTCATTAGCTGGCCTGGGGGAGCAGTACTTC
TRBV11-2	14	.	.	TRBJ2-7	CASSLPAGSSEQYF	TGTGCCAGCAGCTTACCGGCGGGAAGTAGCGAGCAGTACTTC
TRBV5-4	16	TRBD2	.	TRBJ2-2	CASSILAGRNTGELFF	TGTGCCAGCAGCATACTAGCGGGCCGTAACACCGGGGAGCTGTTTTTT
TRBV2	16	.	.	TRBJ2-2	CASSVRGPGNTGELFF	TGTGCCAGCAGTGTACGGGGGCCGGGGAACACCGGGGAGCTGTTTTTT
TRBV4-1	15	TRBD1	.	TRBJ2-7	CASSQSTGFVDEQYF	TGCGCCAGCAGCCAATCGACAGGGTTTGTCGACGAGCAGTACTTC
TRBV28	14	.	.	TRBJ1-2	CASSPGGLSYGYTF	TGTGCCAGCAGCCCCGGGGGACTAAGCTATGGCTACACCTTC
TRBV9	13	.	.	TRBJ1-5	CASSQSWNQPQHF	TGTGCCAGCAGCCAAAGTTGGAATCAGCCCCAGCATTTT
TRBV15	15	.	.	TRBJ1-6	CATSRERNYNSPLHF	TGTGCCACCAGCAGAGAACGCAACTATAATTCACCCCTCCACTTT
TRBV28	15	.	.	TRBJ1-1	CASSSPHRSNTEAFF	TGTGCCAGCAGTTCCCCGCACAGGAGCAACACTGAAGCTTTCTTT
TRBV19	14	.	.	TRBJ1-1	CASSPGVQNTEAFF	TGTGCCAGTAGTCCGGGAGTTCAGAACACTGAAGCTTTCTTT
TRBV24-1	15	.	.	TRBJ2-3	CATSDRGRGSDTQYF	TGTGCCACCAGTGATAGAGGACGAGGGTCAGATACGCAGTATTTT
TRBV28	20	TRBD1	once	TRBJ2-2	CASSPRTGRSHLSQTGELFF	TGTGCCAGCAGCCCACGGACAGGGAGAAGCCACCTATCTCAGACCGGGGAGCTGTTTTTT
TRBV7-9	13	.	few	TRBJ1-1	CASRLQGRTEAFF	TGTGCCAGCAGGTTACAGGGAAGGACTGAAGCTTTCTTT
TRBV28	16	TRBD2	once	TRBJ2-1	CASSPLGTRGDNEQFF	TGTGCCAGCAGTCCCCTCGGGACTAGGGGAGACAATGAGCAGTTCTTC
TRBV6-5	14	TRBD1	.	TRBJ2-2	CASRGGANTGELFF	TGTGCCAGCAGAGGGGGCGCGAACACCGGGGAGCTGTTTTTT
TRBV23-1	17	.	.	TRBJ2-1	CASRIDCDWSSYNEQFF	TGCGCCAGCAGAATTGACTGTGACTGGAGCTCCTACAATGAGCAGTTCTTC
TRBV2	14	.	.	TRBJ2-1	CASSGTGARNEQFF	TGTGCCAGCAGTGGGACGGGAGCTCGCAATGAGCAGTTCTTC
TRBV11-2	16	TRBD2	.	TRBJ2-3	CASSPTSGSKADTQYF	TGTGCCAGCAGCCCTACTAGCGGGAGTAAGGCAGATACGCAGTATTTT
TRBV28	14	TRBD1	.	TRBJ2-5	CASRGTGGRETQYF	TGTGCCAGCAGGGGGACAGGCGGTCGAGAGACCCAGTACTTC
TRBV7-9	14	TRBD2	.	TRBJ2-7	CASSQDGGAYEQYF	TGTGCCAGCAGCCAAGATGGGGGGGCCTACGAGCAGTACTTC
TRBV5-1	17	TRBD1	.	TRBJ2-2	CASSLMSGTGNTGELFF	TGCGCCAGCAGCTTGATGTCTGGGACAGGGAACACCGGGGAGCTGTTTTTT
TRBV28	12	.	.	TRBJ1-6	CASRRYNSPLHF	TGTGCCAGCAGGCGGTATAATTCACCCCTCCACTTT
TRBV11-2	16	.	.	TRBJ2-2	CASSPWDVARTGELFF	TGTGCCAGCAGCCCTTGGGACGTAGCGAGAACCGGGGAGCTGTTTTTT
TRBV27	17	.	.	TRBJ1-1	CASSSPPYRVRNTEAFF	TGTGCCAGCAGTTCCCCCCCCTACAGGGTACGGAACACTGAAGCTTTCTTT
TRBV28	16	TRBD1	once	TRBJ2-7	CASSAPGQDYSYEQYF	TGTGCCAGCAGTGCCCCGGGACAGGATTACTCCTACGAGCAGTACTTC
TRBV3-1/TRBV3-2	15	.	.	TRBJ1-1	CASSQEDIGNTEAFF	TGTGCCAGCAGCCAAGAGGACATAGGAAACACTGAAGCTTTCTTT
TRBV19	14	.	.	TRBJ2-1	CASSMGQWADEQFF	TGTGCCAGTAGTATGGGGCAGTGGGCCGATGAGCAGTTCTTC
TRBV19	13	.	.	TRBJ1-3	CASGEGAGNTIYF	TGTGCCAGTGGAGAGGGGGCTGGAAACACCATATATTTT
TRBV30	13	.	once	TRBJ2-1	CAGGTLGNNEQFF	TGTGCCGGGGGGACTTTAGGGAACAATGAGCAGTTCTTC
TRBV19	15	.	.	TRBJ1-5	CASSRALVSNQPQHF	TGTGCCAGTAGTAGGGCACTAGTTAGCAATCAGCCCCAGCATTTT
TRBV10-3	17	TRBD2	.	TRBJ2-1	CAISDYMASGRSNEQFF	TGTGCCATCAGTGATTATATGGCTAGCGGGAGGAGCAATGAGCAGTTCTTC
TRBV7-2	13	.	.	TRBJ2-1	CASSLDGFNEQFF	TGTGCCAGCAGCTTAGATGGATTCAATGAGCAGTTCTTC
TRBV15	14	TRBD2	.	TRBJ2-1	CATQGLAGIHEQFF	TGTGCCACCCAAGGACTAGCCGGAATCCATGAGCAGTTCTTC
TRBV27	14	.	.	TRBJ2-7	CASSLSDPYYEQYF	TGTGCCAGCAGTTTATCGGACCCTTACTACGAGCAGTACTTC
TRBV7-9	15	TRBD1	.	TRBJ2-1	CASSSGTGDGNEQFF	TGTGCCAGCAGCTCCGGGACAGGGGACGGCAATGAGCAGTTCTTC
TRBV4-2	16	TRBD2	.	TRBJ2-7	CASSQAPEAGSYEQYF	TGTGCCAGCAGCCAGGCGCCGGAAGCGGGATCCTACGAGCAGTACTTC
TRBV18	15	.	once	TRBJ2-2	CASSSGTVNTGELFF	TGTGCCAGCTCATCCGGGACTGTGAACACCGGGGAGCTGTTTTTT
TRBV19	15	TRBD1	.	TRBJ1-2	CATRQGLIGIYGYTF	TGTGCCACAAGACAGGGACTTATTGGGATCTATGGCTACACCTTC
TRBV10-3	15	.	.	TRBJ1-1	CAISDSGRANTEAFF	TGTGCCATCAGTGATTCTGGGCGAGCGAACACTGAAGCTTTCTTT
TRBV28	15	TRBD2	.	TRBJ2-2	CASTSSGSHTGELFF	TGTGCCAGCACTTCTAGCGGGAGTCACACCGGGGAGCTGTTTTTT
TRBV29-1	13	.	.	TRBJ2-2	CSVDRENTGELFF	TGCAGCGTTGACAGGGAGAACACCGGGGAGCTGTTTTTT